Following are 25 T cell receptor beta chains from one sample sequenced in a study of blood T cell repertoires in COVID-19. Repertoires were generated with immunoSEQ multiplex PCR, while TCRdb's copy carries only in-frame clones and drops some. The table lists around 50,000 clones, less than 95% of them singletons. Sequenced sample: peripheral blood. Receptor source: a human donor in a cohort sampled during active COVID-19.

This sequence joins TRBV7-2 and TRBJ1-2, with D perhaps matching TRBD1 (5 bases). CDR3 length equals 12 residues. V was shortened by 4 bases and J by 2 bases, with 5 bases between the two germline ends. CDR1 is SGHTA, CDR2 FQGNSA, per germline. DNA of the CDR3: TGTGCCAGCAGCTGGACAAACTATGGCTACACCTTC. Translated, it gives CASSWTNYGYTF. Full variable domain (missing parts from reference TRBV7-2 and TRBJ1-2): GAGVSQSPSNKVTEKGKDVELRCDPISGHTALYWYRQSLGQGLEFLIYFQGNSAPDKSGLPSDRFSAERTGGSVSTLTIQRTQQEDSAVYLCASSWTNYGYTFGSGTRLTVV.

This chain links TRBV2 with TRBJ2-5; 7 bases map to TRBD1. J was trimmed by 5 bases and V by 0 bases; bases with no gene match: 6. Germline assignment: CDR1 SNHLY and CDR2 FYNNEI. The CDR3 totals 15 residues. The CDR3 sequence: CASSEAGQAAETQYF. The CDR3 region has the DNA TGTGCCAGCAGTGAAGCTGGACAGGCCGCCGAGACCCAGTACTTC.

The J gene is TRBJ1-3, the V gene TRBV19; maybe TRBD1 (5 bases). Germline-derived CDR1 and CDR2 are LNHDA and SQIVND (reference sequence). The V end was cut by 1 base, the J end by 2 bases, with 9 bases between. This CDR3 comprises 15 residues. The CDR3 DNA reads TGTGCCAGTAGTATAGGAAGGGGCCCTGGAAACACCATATATTTT. Protein product: CASSIGRGPGNTIYF.

The chain uses TRBV6-1 and TRBJ1-2, with a possible D match to TRBD1 (6 bases). From germline, CDR1 is MNHNS and CDR2 SASEGT. Trimming pared 2 bases from V and 7 bases from J, leaving 14 bases between. The CDR3 totals 14 residues. The CDR3 here is CASSERAGDGGYTF. The CDR3 region has the DNA TGTGCCAGCAGTGAACGGGCAGGGGATGGTGGCTACACCTTC.

The genes are TRBV7-6 and TRBJ2-2, with 10 bases lining up with TRBD2. The V segment lost 5 bases and the J segment 4 bases; nucleotides outside the gene matches: 13. This CDR3 has 18 amino acids. Germline CDR1 is SGHVS and CDR2 is FNYEAQ. CDR3 region: CASSPQLGSGRPTGELFF. CDR3 nucleotide sequence: TGTGCCAGCAGCCCCCAGTTAGGTAGCGGGAGGCCCACCGGGGAGCTGTTTTTT.

This clone was seen a single time. The V gene is TRBV3-1 (or the pseudogene TRBV3-2), the J gene TRBJ2-2; D may be TRBD2 (6 bases). Germline CDR1 is LGHDT and CDR2 is YNNKEL (reference sequence). The CDR3 consists of 18 residues. The V end lost 5 bases, the J end lost 4 bases, and 23 bases lay between the germline ends. The CDR3 spells CASSKSYRGLGGTGELFF. The DNA of the CDR3 is TGTGCCAGCAGCAAATCATACCGGGGCCTCGGGGGCACCGGGGAGCTGTTTTTT.

The chain couples TRBV14 to TRBJ2-1; 15 positions match TRBD2. CDR3 length: 16 residues. Per the germline V gene, CDR1 is SGHDN and CDR2 is FVKESK. Unmatched junction bases numbered 2, after V lost 2 bases and J lost 6 bases. CDR3 in DNA: TGTGCCAGCAGCCAATGGACTAGCGGGAGGGCCAATGAGCAGTTCTTC. Translation: CASSQWTSGRANEQFF.

J is TRBJ2-1 and V is TRBV10-1; D gene uncertain. Germline V gene data show CDR1 as WNHNN and CDR2 as SYGVQD (reference sequence). Trimming cost V 5 bases and J 2 bases, with 13 bases left between them. CDR3 length: 15 amino acids. CDR3 coding DNA: TGCGCCAGCAGTTCCCAGAACGTCGCCTACAATGAGCAGTTCTTC. This codes for CASSSQNVAYNEQFF.

This CDR3 reads CASSQGLAGFQETQYF. The CDR3 nucleotides read TGTGCCAGCAGCCAAGGGCTAGCGGGCTTCCAAGAGACCCAGTACTTC. The chain is built from TRBV3-1 (or the pseudogene TRBV3-2) and TRBJ2-5; 8 bases are shared with TRBD2. V trimming: 1 base; J trimming: 1 base; junction bases outside the gene matches: 5. The CDR3 is 16 residues long. Germline V gives CDR1 LGHDT, CDR2 YNNKEL (reference sequence).

The chain combines TRBV19 with TRBJ1-5; D is possibly TRBD1 (5 bases). V shed 3 bases and J shed 7 bases, with 13 bases lying between them. The V gene's germline CDR1 is LNHDA and CDR2 SQIVND (reference sequence). The CDR3 length is 14 residues. CDR3 DNA sequence: TGTGCCAGTAGTATGTTAGGGGCTTGGCAGCCCCAGCATTTT. Amino acids: CASSMLGAWQPQHF. The variable domain in full, with the rest retrieved from reference TRBV19 and TRBJ1-5, is DGGITQSPKYLFRKEGQNVTLSCEQNLNHDAMYWYRQDPGQGLRLIYYSQIVNDFQKGDIAEGYSVSREKKESFPLTVTSAQKNPTAFYLCASSMLGAWQPQHFGDGTRLSIL.

This chain links TRBV11-2 with TRBJ2-7; 7 bases fit TRBD2. This CDR3 has 14 residues. Losses at the gene ends were 2 bases for V and 6 bases for J; bases not matched to a gene: 7. Germline V gives CDR1 SGHAT, CDR2 FQNNGV. The DNA for the CDR3 is TGTGCCAGCAGCTTACTTGCGGGAGCGGGCGAGCAGTACTTC. Amino acids: CASSLLAGAGEQYF.

V is TRBV18 and J is TRBJ1-1; 7 nucleotides line up with TRBD1. Germline V gives CDR1 KGHSH, CDR2 LQKENI. The CDR3 runs to 15 residues. Unmatched junction bases numbered 4, after V lost 2 bases and J lost 1 base. CDR3 protein: CASSPMGQTNTEAFF. The CDR3, as DNA: TGTGCCAGCTCACCAATGGGACAGACGAACACTGAAGCTTTCTTT.

V usage is TRBV7-8 and J usage is TRBJ2-1, with 10 positions matching TRBD2. CDR3 size: 16 residues. CDR1 is SGHVS, CDR2 FQNEAQ, per germline. V lost 0 bases, J lost 4 bases, and 3 bases stayed unmatched. In nucleotides, the CDR3 is TGTGCCAGCAGCTTAGCTCCTAGCGGGAGTTACAATGAGCAGTTCTTC. Protein product: CASSLAPSGSYNEQFF.

V is TRBV9 and J is TRBJ2-2; 8 positions agree with TRBD1. J lost 6 bases, V lost 2 bases, and 6 bases had no gene match. The germline gives CDR1 SGDLS, CDR2 YYNGEE. This CDR3 has 15 residues. The CDR3 loop is CASSVTGTGPGELFF. The CDR3 nucleotides read TGTGCCAGCAGCGTGACCGGGACAGGACCCGGGGAGCTGTTTTTT.

The rearrangement joins TRBV6-6 to TRBJ2-1; 12 nucleotides agree with TRBD1. The trim removed 4 bases at V and 7 bases at J, leaving 5 bases unmatched. From germline, CDR1 is MNHNY and CDR2 SVGAGI (reference sequence). CDR3 size: 15 residues. CDR3 region: CASSLRDRGHNEQFF. CDR3 DNA: TGTGCCAGCAGTTTAAGGGACAGGGGGCATAATGAGCAGTTCTTC.

The DNA for the CDR3 is TGTGCCAGCAGCCCGGTCGGAAACACCATATATTTT. This gives the protein CASSPVGNTIYF. The gene calls are TRBV11-2 and TRBJ1-3; D not certain. The CDR3 covers 12 residues. V lost 5 bases and J 4 bases, leaving 6 bases between the germline ends. CDR1 is SGHAT and CDR2 is FQNNGV in the germline V gene.

The V gene is TRBV5-6, the J gene TRBJ2-3; 9 bases map to TRBD2. Germline V lookup: CDR1 SGHDT, CDR2 YYEEEE. Trimming took 10 bases from V and 2 from J; bases not matched to a gene: 11. The CDR3 spans 15 residues. CDR3 DNA sequence: TGTGCCTGTAAAGCGGGAGGCGATATCACAGATACGCAGTATTTT. Translating it yields CACKAGGDITDTQYF.

V usage is TRBV6-5 and J usage is TRBJ2-1; 8 bases align to TRBD2. Germline CDR1 and CDR2: MNHEY and SVGAGI. V gave up 7 bases and J gave up 4 bases; unmatched junction bases: 9. The CDR3 covers 15 residues. CDR3 region: CASTSGGGRYNEQFF. Written as DNA, the CDR3 is TGTGCCAGCACCTCGGGAGGGGGTAGATACAATGAGCAGTTCTTC.

The chain links TRBV27 to TRBJ2-3, with a possible D match to TRBD2 (5 bases). The CDR3 has 14 residues. Trimming removed 3 bases from V and 6 bases from J, with 13 bases in between. CDR1 is MNHEY and CDR2 is SMNVEV in the germline V gene (reference sequence). The CDR3 region is CASSFSGGIDTQYF. The DNA of the CDR3 is TGTGCCAGCAGTTTCTCTGGAGGAATCGATACGCAGTATTTT.

This clone occurred once. The genes are TRBV2 and TRBJ1-5; D possibly corresponds to TRBD1 (5 bases). Trimming shortened V by 6 bases and J by 6 bases, and 9 bases separated the two germline ends. Germline V lookup: CDR1 SNHLY, CDR2 FYNNEI. The CDR3 covers 12 residues. CDR3 DNA: TGTGCCAGCAGGGGGGAGGGTCAGCCCCAGCATTTT. It translates to CASRGEGQPQHF.

V is TRBV7-2 and J is TRBJ2-5; D perhaps matches TRBD1 (6 bases). The CDR3 extends over 14 amino acids. Looked up from germline, CDR1 is SGHTA and CDR2 is FQGNSA. Trimming shortened V by 2 bases and J by 4 bases, and 11 bases separated the two germline ends. The CDR3 here is CASSLMGAGETQYF. Written as DNA, the CDR3 is TGTGCCAGCAGCTTAATGGGGGCGGGAGAGACCCAGTACTTC.

The chain couples TRBV20-1 to TRBJ2-5, with 8 bases lining up with TRBD2. The germline V gene encodes CDR1 DFQATT and CDR2 SNEGSKA (reference sequence). The CDR3 is 11 amino acids. This CDR3 reads CIPGGRETQYF. The CDR3, as DNA: TGCATCCCGGGGGGGCGGGAGACCCAGTACTTC.

This rearrangement joins TRBV3-1 (or the pseudogene TRBV3-2) to TRBJ2-2; 7 nucleotides agree with TRBD2. The length of the CDR3 is 14 residues. The V and J ends lost 4 bases and 6 bases, in that order; junction bases with no gene match: 5. Per the germline V gene, CDR1 is LGHDT and CDR2 is YNNKEL (reference sequence). The CDR3 spells CASSPGLVSGELFF. CDR3 nucleotide sequence: TGTGCCAGCAGCCCCGGACTAGTTTCCGGGGAGCTGTTTTTT.

The chain recombines TRBV2 with TRBJ2-3; TRBD1 is a possible D gene (5 bases). V shed 6 bases and J shed 4 bases, with 14 bases lying between them. The CDR3 consists of 14 residues. The V gene's germline CDR1 is SNHLY and CDR2 FYNNEI. The CDR3 coding sequence is TGTGCCAGCAGCGAACTGACAGACTCAGATACGCAGTATTTT. Its protein is CASSELTDSDTQYF.

V and J are TRBV5-1 and TRBJ2-5; D is perhaps TRBD1 (6 bases). Germline CDR1 reads SGHRS; CDR2 reads YFSETQ. There are 14 residues in the CDR3. V was shortened by 4 bases and J by 2 bases, with 12 bases between the two germline ends. CDR3: CASSPRTVQETQYF. Written as DNA, the CDR3 is TGCGCCAGCAGCCCGAGGACAGTTCAAGAGACCCAGTACTTC. Full variable domain (outside the CDR3, taken from reference TRBV5-1 and TRBJ2-5): KAGVTQTPRYLIKTRGQQVTLSCSPISGHRSVSWYQQTPGQGLQFLFEYFSETQRNKGNFPGRFSGRQFSNSRSEMNVSTLELGDSALYLCASSPRTVQETQYFGPGTRLLVL.